Sequencing of this T cell receptor beta chain was carried out in a study of vaccination effects on CD4 cells after COVID-19. Sequencing was preceded by expansion of antigen-specific CD4+ T cells with viral peptide pools in the ViraFEST assay. It was after roughly ten days of culture that CD4+ T cells were isolated. Clones were read by immunoSEQ multiplex PCR, and TCRdb kept only the in-frame ones, dropping some. The sample records around 31,000 clones, roughly two thirds being singletons. This CDR3 region has 13 residues. Germline V gene sequence: CDR1 KGHDR, CDR2 SFDVKD. The V end lost 5 bases, the J end lost 6 bases, and 9 bases lay between the germline ends. Notes on this clone: Its antigen remains unidentified.

The source is a human donor who received a COVID-19 vaccine. Material: CD4+ T cells from PBMCs cultured with HCoV-229E spike peptides, obtained before COVID-19 vaccination. This chain links TRBV24-1 with TRBJ2-2; D is uncertain. CDR3 amino acids: CATSGVVAGELFF. Here the CDR3 DNA reads TGTGCCACCAGTGGTGTCGTGGCCGGGGAGCTGTTTTTT.